This T cell receptor (beta chain) comes out of a study of cytomegalovirus exposure and HLA in healthy donors. Across the whole study: The early release's HLA-typed donors yielded 70 million to 85 million unique TCRs.

The study sampled nominally healthy donors, though unrecorded immune exposures were likely. Broader study findings: The likely origin of a cluster of highly shared sequence variants was a sequencing artifact. Accounts indicate the classifier identified cytomegalovirus status with strong specificity and sensitivity.

It was with 60 Vbeta and 13 Jbeta primers that the PCR ran. Here immunoSEQ multiplex PCR was the method, and the copy in TCRdb shows in-frame clones only, minus some. The top ten hold more than 1.5% of the sample, which has fewer than 250,000 clones, 81% seen once. Turning to this clone: Antigen unknown.

Per the germline V gene, CDR1 is SGHRS and CDR2 is YFSETQ. Trimming cost V 3 bases and J 4 bases; bases outside gene matches: 5. The CDR3 length is 14 residues. This receptor was taken from a man between 18 and 35 years old in good health and CMV-seronegative. Sequencing used PBMCs. This rearrangement joins TRBV5-1 to TRBJ1-2; 8 bases are a match to TRBD1. The CDR3 nucleotides are TGCGCCAGCAGCTCGACAGGGGAAATCTATGGCTACACCTTC. Encoded protein: CASSSTGEIYGYTF.